These T cell receptor beta chains were read from a single sample in a study of T cells expressing NK-cell markers. One entry per CDR3 protein, without DNA, is what TCRdb gives after re-calling the 5' RACE reads. The table lists around 100,000 distinct CDR3 sequences, with less than 20% in the top ten. The material sequenced was blood T cells: a sorted CD56 or NKG2C T cell subset, CD4+ or CD8+ T cells, or bulk PBMC T cells (not recorded which). Source of these receptors: a woman aged 18 to 75 in good health. The CDR3 runs from the conserved cysteine through the conserved F or W. Part of the rows lack a size; the others show once, few, many or a class for expanded clones.

cdr3_aa: CASSYWEANTEAFF; clone_size: -; v_call: TRBV6-2/TRBV6-3; j_call: TRBJ1-1
cdr3_aa: CSARDGGPTPGTQYF; clone_size: -; v_call: TRBV20-1; j_call: TRBJ2-5
cdr3_aa: CASSLVGETKVTQYF; clone_size: -; v_call: TRBV5-1; j_call: TRBJ2-5
cdr3_aa: CASSLWGGSGGEQFF; clone_size: -; v_call: TRBV7-3; j_call: TRBJ2-1
cdr3_aa: CASRSNTEAFF; clone_size: -; v_call: TRBV27; j_call: TRBJ1-1
cdr3_aa: CASSPLGGGRTDTQYF; clone_size: -; v_call: TRBV28; j_call: TRBJ2-3
cdr3_aa: CSVATKADTQYF; clone_size: medium-sized; v_call: TRBV29-1; j_call: TRBJ2-3
cdr3_aa: CASSPDRSTYEQYF; clone_size: -; v_call: TRBV28; j_call: TRBJ2-7
cdr3_aa: CASSFHGETDTQYF; clone_size: -; v_call: TRBV12-3/TRBV12-4; j_call: TRBJ2-3
cdr3_aa: CASSYSFSPNTEAFF; clone_size: -; v_call: TRBV6-5; j_call: TRBJ1-1
cdr3_aa: CAISEEGSPYEQYF; clone_size: -; v_call: TRBV10-3; j_call: TRBJ2-7
cdr3_aa: CATSRDRLAGAYNEQFF; clone_size: -; v_call: TRBV15; j_call: TRBJ2-1
cdr3_aa: CASNSDFTNYGYTF; clone_size: -; v_call: TRBV5-1; j_call: TRBJ1-2
cdr3_aa: CASSLPGNYNSPLHF; clone_size: -; v_call: TRBV5-6; j_call: TRBJ1-6
cdr3_aa: CSARETFAGGYNEQFF; clone_size: -; v_call: TRBV20-1; j_call: TRBJ2-1
cdr3_aa: CSANSGSSYEQYF; clone_size: -; v_call: TRBV20-1; j_call: TRBJ2-7